These 7 T cell receptor beta chains were sequenced from one sample in a study of radiation and T cells in renal cell carcinoma. The assay was immunoSEQ multiplex PCR, and TCRdb's table has in-frame clones only and misses some. The repertoire holds approximately 92,000 clones, with about 85% as singletons. As to time point: blood 4 weeks post-SBRT, at nephrectomy. Treatment indicated: 15 Gy SBRT to primary tumor, nephrectomy 4 weeks later. The sequencing here drew on blood, taken from a patient whose treatment included radiotherapy and nephrectomy. Source of these receptors: a middle-aged man with renal cell carcinoma.

The J gene is TRBJ1-2, the V gene TRBV4-3; perhaps TRBD1 as D (5 bases). Trimming removed 0 bases at V and 1 base at J, with 6 bases between. The CDR3 has 14 amino acids. CDR1 LGHNA and CDR2 YSLEER come from the germline V gene. CDR3 protein: CASSQDRGNYGYTF. In DNA, the CDR3 is TGCGCCAGCAGCCAAGATAGGGGTAACTATGGCTACACCTTC.

This rearrangement joins TRBV7-2 to TRBJ1-5; TRBD1 matches 12 bases. The ends lost 5 bases at V and 7 bases at J; junction bases unmatched: 9. In germline, CDR1 is SGHTA, CDR2 FQGNSA. The CDR3 is 16 amino acids. The CDR3 nucleotides read TGTGCCAGCAGCGCCCGGGACAGGGGGCTTAGACAGCCCCAGCATTTT. It yields the protein CASSARDRGLRQPQHF.

The J gene is TRBJ2-7, the V gene TRBV6-1; weak D call: TRBD1 (8 bases). CDR1 and CDR2 from the germline V gene are MNHNS and SASEGT. The CDR3 extends over 15 amino acids. Trimming removed 6 bases from V and 6 bases from J, with 21 bases in between. The CDR3 reads CASRSRGDRLSEQYF. The CDR3 nucleotides are TGTGCCAGCAGATCCCGGGGGGACAGGTTGTCCGAGCAGTACTTC.

This chain joins TRBV2 and TRBJ2-7, with 8 bases that match TRBD1. Germline V gene lookup returns CDR1 SNHLY and CDR2 FYNNEI. This CDR3 spans 14 amino acids. V shed 1 base, J shed 3 bases, and the junction held 2 bases outside the gene matches. The CDR3 region is CASSEGGQGYEQYF. CDR3 coding DNA: TGTGCCAGCAGTGAAGGAGGACAGGGCTACGAGCAGTACTTC.

The chain employs TRBV30 and TRBJ2-2; D ambiguous. Trimming stripped 4 bases from V and 5 bases from J, with 14 bases between. Germline V lookup: CDR1 GTSNPN, CDR2 SVGIG (reference sequence). The CDR3 is 14 residues long. CDR3 region: CAWNRNVETGELFF. As DNA, the CDR3 is TGTGCCTGGAATCGAAACGTCGAAACCGGGGAGCTGTTTTTT.

This chain uses TRBV29-1 with TRBJ2-1, with D possibly matching TRBD2 (5 bases). Trimming removed 8 bases at V and 5 bases at J, with 19 bases between. In germline, CDR1 is SQVTM, CDR2 ANQGSEA. The CDR3 totals 14 residues. The CDR3 nucleotides are TGCAGCATGAGGGTGCAGTTAAGGAACAATGAGCAGTTCTTC. Translating gives CSMRVQLRNNEQFF.

This clone showed up just once. V usage is TRBV5-1 and J usage is TRBJ2-5; unclear D gene. The CDR3 covers 17 residues. Trimming cost V 1 base and J 5 bases, with 21 bases left between them. Germline CDR1 and CDR2: SGHRS and YFSETQ. The CDR3 bases are TGCGCCAGCAGCTTGATGGTCCGCCTGAGCTCAGGCGAGACCCAGTACTTC. The encoded protein is CASSLMVRLSSGETQYF.